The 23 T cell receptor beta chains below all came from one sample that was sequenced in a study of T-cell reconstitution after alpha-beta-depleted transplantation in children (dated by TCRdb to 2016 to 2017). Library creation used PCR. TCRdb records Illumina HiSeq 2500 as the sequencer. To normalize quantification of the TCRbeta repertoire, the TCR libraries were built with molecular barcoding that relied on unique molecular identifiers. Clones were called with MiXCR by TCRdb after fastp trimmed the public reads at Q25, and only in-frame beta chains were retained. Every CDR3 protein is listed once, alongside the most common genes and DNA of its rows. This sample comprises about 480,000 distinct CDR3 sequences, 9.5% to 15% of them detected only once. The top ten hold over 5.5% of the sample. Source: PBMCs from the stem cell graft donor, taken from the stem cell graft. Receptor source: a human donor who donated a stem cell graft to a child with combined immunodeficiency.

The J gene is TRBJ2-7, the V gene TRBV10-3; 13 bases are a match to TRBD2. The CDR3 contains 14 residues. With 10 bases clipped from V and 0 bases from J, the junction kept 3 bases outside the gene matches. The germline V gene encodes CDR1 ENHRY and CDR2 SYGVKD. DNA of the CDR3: TGTGCCACCAGGACTAGCGGGAGCTCCTACGAGCAGTACTTC. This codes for CATRTSGSSYEQYF.

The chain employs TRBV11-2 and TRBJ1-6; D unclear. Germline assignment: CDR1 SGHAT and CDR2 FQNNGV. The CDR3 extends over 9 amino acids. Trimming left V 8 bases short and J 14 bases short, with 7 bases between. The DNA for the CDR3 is TGTGCCAGCCCTCAATCCCTCCACTTT. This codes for CASPQSLHF.

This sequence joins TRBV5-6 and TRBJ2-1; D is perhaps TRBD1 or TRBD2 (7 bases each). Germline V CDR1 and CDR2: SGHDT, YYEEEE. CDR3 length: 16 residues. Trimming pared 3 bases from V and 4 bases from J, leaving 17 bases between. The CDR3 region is CASSSTRGGPYNEQFF. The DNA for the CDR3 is TGTGCCAGCAGCTCCACCAGGGGGGGTCCTTACAATGAGCAGTTCTTC.

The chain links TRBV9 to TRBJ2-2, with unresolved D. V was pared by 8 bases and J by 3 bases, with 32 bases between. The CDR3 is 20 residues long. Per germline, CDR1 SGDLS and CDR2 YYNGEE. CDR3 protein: CARPRTIRQKDRDHTGELFF. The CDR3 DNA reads TGTGCCAGACCCCGGACCATCCGGCAAAAAGACCGAGACCACACCGGGGAGCTGTTTTTT.

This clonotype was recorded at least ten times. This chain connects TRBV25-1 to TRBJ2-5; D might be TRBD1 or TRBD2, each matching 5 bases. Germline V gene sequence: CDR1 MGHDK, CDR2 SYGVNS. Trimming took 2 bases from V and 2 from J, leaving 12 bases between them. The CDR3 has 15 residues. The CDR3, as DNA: TGTGCCAGCAGTGAACCCCGGGGCGTACAAGAGACCCAGTACTTC. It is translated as CASSEPRGVQETQYF.

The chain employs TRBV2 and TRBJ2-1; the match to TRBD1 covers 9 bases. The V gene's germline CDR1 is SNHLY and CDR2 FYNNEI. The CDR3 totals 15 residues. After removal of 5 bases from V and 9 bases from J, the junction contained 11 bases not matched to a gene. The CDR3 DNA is TGTGCCAGCAGTCTCGGACAGGGGCCTATGGGTGAGCAGTTCTTC. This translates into CASSLGQGPMGEQFF.

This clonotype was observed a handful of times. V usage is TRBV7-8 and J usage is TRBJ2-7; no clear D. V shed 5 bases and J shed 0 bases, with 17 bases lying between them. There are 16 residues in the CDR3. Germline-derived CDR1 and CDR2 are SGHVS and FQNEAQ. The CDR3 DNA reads TGTGCCAGCAGCCAACAATCCAGTTTGAGCTCCTACGAGCAGTACTTC. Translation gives CASSQQSSLSSYEQYF.

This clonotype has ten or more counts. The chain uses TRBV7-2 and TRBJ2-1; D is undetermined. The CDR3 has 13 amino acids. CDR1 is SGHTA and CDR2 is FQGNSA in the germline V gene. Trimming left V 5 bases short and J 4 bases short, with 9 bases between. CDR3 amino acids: CASSPDPYNEQFF. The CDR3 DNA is TGTGCCAGCAGCCCCGATCCTTACAATGAGCAGTTCTTC.

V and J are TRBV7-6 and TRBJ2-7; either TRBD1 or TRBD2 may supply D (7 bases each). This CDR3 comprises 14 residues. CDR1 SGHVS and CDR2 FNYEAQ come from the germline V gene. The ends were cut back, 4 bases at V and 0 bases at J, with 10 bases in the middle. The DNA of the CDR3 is TGTGCCAGCAGCTCCAGGGGGGGCTCCTACGAGCAGTACTTC. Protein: CASSSRGGSYEQYF.

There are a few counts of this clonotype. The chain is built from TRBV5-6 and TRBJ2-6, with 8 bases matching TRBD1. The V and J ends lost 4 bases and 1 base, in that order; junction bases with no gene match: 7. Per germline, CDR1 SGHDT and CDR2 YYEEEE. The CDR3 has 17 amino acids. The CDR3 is CASSPWTGSSGANVLTF. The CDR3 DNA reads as TGTGCCAGCAGCCCGTGGACAGGGTCGTCTGGGGCCAACGTCCTGACTTTC.

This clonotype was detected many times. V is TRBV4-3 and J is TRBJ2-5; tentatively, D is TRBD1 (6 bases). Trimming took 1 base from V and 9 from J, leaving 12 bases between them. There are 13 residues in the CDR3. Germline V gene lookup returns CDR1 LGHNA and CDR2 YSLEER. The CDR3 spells CASSQGTEMAQYF. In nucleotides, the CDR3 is TGCGCCAGCAGCCAAGGGACAGAGATGGCCCAGTACTTC.

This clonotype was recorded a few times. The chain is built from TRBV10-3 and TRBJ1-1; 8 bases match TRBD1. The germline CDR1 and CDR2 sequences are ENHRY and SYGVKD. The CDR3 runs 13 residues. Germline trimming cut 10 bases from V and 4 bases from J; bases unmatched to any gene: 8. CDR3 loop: CATRAGTGTEAFF. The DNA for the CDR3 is TGTGCCACCAGAGCCGGGACAGGCACTGAAGCTTTCTTT.

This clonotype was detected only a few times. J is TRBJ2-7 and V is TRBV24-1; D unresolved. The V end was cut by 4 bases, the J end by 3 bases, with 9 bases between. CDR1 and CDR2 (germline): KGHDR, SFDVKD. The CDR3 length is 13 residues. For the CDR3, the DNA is TGTGCCACCAGTGACCCCAACAGCTACGAGCAGTACTTC. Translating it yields CATSDPNSYEQYF.

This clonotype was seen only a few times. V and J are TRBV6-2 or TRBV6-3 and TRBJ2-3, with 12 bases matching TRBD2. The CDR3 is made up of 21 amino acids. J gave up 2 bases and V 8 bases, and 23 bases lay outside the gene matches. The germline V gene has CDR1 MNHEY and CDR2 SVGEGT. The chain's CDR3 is CASRPLVRTSGENIYTDTQYF. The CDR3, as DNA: TGTGCCAGCCGCCCGCTTGTTCGGACTAGCGGGGAGAACATATACACAGATACGCAGTATTTT.

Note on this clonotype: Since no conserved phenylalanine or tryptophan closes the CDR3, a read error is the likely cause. The CDR3 loop is CASSEGTGTNTEAFY. As DNA, the CDR3 is TGTGCCAGCAGTGAGGGGACGGGGACGAACACTGAAGCTTTCTAT. The chain links TRBV2 to TRBJ1-1, with TRBD1 as a possible D gene (5 bases). This CDR3 spans 15 amino acids. Germline V gene lookup returns CDR1 SNHLY and CDR2 FYNNEI. V dropped 3 bases and J dropped 1 base, with 12 bases sitting between them.

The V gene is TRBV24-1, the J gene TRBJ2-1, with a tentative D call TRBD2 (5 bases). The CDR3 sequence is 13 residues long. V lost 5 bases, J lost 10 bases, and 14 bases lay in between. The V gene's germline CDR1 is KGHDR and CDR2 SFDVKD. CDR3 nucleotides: TGTGCCACCAGTGGGCTCGGGGTTGGGGAGCAGTTCTTC. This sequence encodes CATSGLGVGEQFF.

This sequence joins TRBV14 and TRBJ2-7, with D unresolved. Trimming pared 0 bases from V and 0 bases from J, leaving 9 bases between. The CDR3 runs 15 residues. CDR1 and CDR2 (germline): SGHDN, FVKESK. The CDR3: CASSQDRFSSYEQYF. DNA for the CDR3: TGTGCCAGCAGCCAAGACAGGTTCAGCTCCTACGAGCAGTACTTC.

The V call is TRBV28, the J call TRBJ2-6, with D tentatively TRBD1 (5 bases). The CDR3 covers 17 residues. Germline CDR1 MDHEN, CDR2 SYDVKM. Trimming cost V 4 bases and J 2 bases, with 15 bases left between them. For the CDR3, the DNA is TGTGCCAGCAGTTCATCTCAGGGTATCCCTGGGGCCAACGTCCTGACTTTC. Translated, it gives CASSSSQGIPGANVLTF.

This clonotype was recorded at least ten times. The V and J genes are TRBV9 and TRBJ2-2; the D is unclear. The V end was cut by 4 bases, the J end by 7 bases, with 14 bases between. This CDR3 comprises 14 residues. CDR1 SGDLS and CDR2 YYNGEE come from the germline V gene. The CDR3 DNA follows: TGTGCCAGCAGCAGGACCCCTGATGGCGGGGAGCTGTTTTTT. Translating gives CASSRTPDGGELFF.

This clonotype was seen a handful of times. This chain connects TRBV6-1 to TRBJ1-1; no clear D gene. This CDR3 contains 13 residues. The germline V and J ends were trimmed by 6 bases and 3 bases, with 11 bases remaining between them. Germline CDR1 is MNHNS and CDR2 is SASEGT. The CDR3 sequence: CASSRTAYTEAFF. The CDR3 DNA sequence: TGTGCCAGCAGCCGAACAGCGTACACTGAAGCTTTCTTT.

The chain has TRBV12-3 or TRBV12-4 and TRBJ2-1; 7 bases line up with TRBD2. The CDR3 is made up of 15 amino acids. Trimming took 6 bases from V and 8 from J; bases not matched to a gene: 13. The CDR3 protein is CASSWDGRGGDEQFF. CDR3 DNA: TGTGCCAGCAGCTGGGATGGGAGGGGCGGGGATGAGCAGTTCTTC.

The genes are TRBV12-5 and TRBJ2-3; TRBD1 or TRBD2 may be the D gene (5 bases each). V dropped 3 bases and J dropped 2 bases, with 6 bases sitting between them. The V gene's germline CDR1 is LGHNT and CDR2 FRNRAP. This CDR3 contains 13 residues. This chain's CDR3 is CASGFGTTDTQYF. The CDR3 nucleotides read TGTGCTAGTGGTTTCGGGACCACAGATACGCAGTATTTT.

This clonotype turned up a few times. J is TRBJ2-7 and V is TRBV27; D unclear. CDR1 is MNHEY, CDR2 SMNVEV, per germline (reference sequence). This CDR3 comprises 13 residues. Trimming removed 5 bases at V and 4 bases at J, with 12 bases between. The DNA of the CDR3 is TGTGCCAGCAGTCTAAGGACCGAGTACGAGCAGTACTTC. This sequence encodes CASSLRTEYEQYF.